These 18 T cell receptor beta chains originate from one sample sequenced in a study of breast tumors, draining lymph nodes, adjacent tissues. MiXCR was run by TCRdb on the multiplex PCR reads, yielding one entry per CDR3 protein. The profile shows around 130,000 distinct CDR3 sequences, around a third of them singletons. Breast cancer patients provided tissue from their axillary draining lymph nodes. The source material was axillary lymph node tissue. Source of these receptors: a female donor with breast cancer. Some clones in this sample may be carry-over from other donors' samples.

To note about this clonotype: This could be a read error, since a much larger clone is one nucleotide away. This rearrangement joins TRBV11-2 to TRBJ1-3, with D unclear. From germline, CDR1 is SGHAT and CDR2 FQNNGV. The CDR3 is made up of 13 amino acids. Trimming stripped 5 bases from V and 4 bases from J, with 9 bases between. CDR3 in amino acids: CASSPGLGNTIYF. CDR3 nucleotide sequence: TGTGCCAGCAGCCCAGGACTGGGAAACACCATATATTTT.

The sample holds many counts of this clonotype. The chain is built from TRBV13 and TRBJ1-3; D might be TRBD1 (5 bases). V lost 1 base and J lost 0, with 16 bases in between. The CDR3 covers 18 residues. Germline V gene data show CDR1 as PRHDT and CDR2 as FYEKMQ (reference sequence). The CDR3 DNA reads as TGTGCCAGCAGCTTAGAAGGGGCCTGGGGAACCTCTGGAAACACCATATATTTT. Its translation: CASSLEGAWGTSGNTIYF. Using reference TRBV13 and TRBJ1-3 for the parts outside the CDR3, the full variable domain is AAGVIQSPRHLIKEKRETATLKCYPIPRHDTVYWYQQGPGQDPQFLISFYEKMQSDKGSIPDRFSAQQFSDYHSELNMSSLELGDSALYFCASSLEGAWGTSGNTIYFGEGSWLTVV.

This clonotype was detected only once. V gene TRBV4-3 combines with J gene TRBJ2-1, with 12 nucleotides matching TRBD2. This CDR3 comprises 16 residues. V lost 1 base, J lost 9 bases, and 7 bases stayed unmatched. Germline V gene lookup returns CDR1 LGHNA and CDR2 YSLEER. CDR3 in amino acids: CASSQASSGRAGEQFF. The DNA for the CDR3 is TGCGCCAGCAGCCAAGCGTCTAGCGGGAGGGCGGGTGAGCAGTTCTTC.

Only a few counts were recorded for this clonotype. The gene calls are TRBV10-1 and TRBJ2-2; D gene ambiguous. Per the germline V gene, CDR1 is WNHNN and CDR2 is SYGVQD (reference sequence). The CDR3 loop spans 12 amino acids. Between the trimmed V and J ends, which lost 2 bases and 4 bases, there was a span of 2 bases. The CDR3 sequence is CASSEGTGELFF. The CDR3 DNA is TGCGCCAGCAGTGAGGGCACCGGGGAGCTGTTTTTT.

This clonotype has only one observation. The chain joins TRBV2 to TRBJ2-1; 7 bases agree with TRBD1. The J segment lost 9 bases and the V segment lost 7 bases, leaving 9 bases of the junction unmatched. The germline gives CDR1 SNHLY, CDR2 FYNNEI. The CDR3 runs to 13 residues. Here the CDR3 reads CASNRQGLGEQFF. The DNA for the CDR3 is TGTGCCAGCAATCGACAGGGTTTAGGTGAGCAGTTCTTC.

This clonotype was counted at least ten times. The V gene is TRBV6-1, the J gene TRBJ2-7; D might be TRBD1 (5 bases). The CDR3 loop spans 14 amino acids. Trimming cost V 1 base and J 2 bases, with 9 bases left between them. Germline V gene data show CDR1 as MNHNS and CDR2 as SASEGT. The CDR3 DNA reads as TGTGCCAGCAGTGAAGTCGGACAACCCTACGAGCAGTACGTC. This translates into CASSEVGQPYEQYV.

The rearrangement uses TRBV10-3 and TRBJ1-5; 7 bases match TRBD1. The CDR3 consists of 15 residues. The V and J ends lost 0 bases and 10 bases, in that order; junction bases with no gene match: 9. CDR1 is ENHRY, CDR2 SYGVKD, per germline. CDR3 sequence reads: CAISESTGYGSPQHF. The CDR3 nucleotides read TGTGCCATCAGTGAGTCGACAGGGTACGGTTCACCCCAGCATTTT.

This clonotype was found a few times. In DNA, the CDR3 is TGTGCCAGCTCCTCCGGACTCCCCACTGAAGCTTTCTTT. Translation gives CASSSGLPTEAFF. The genes are TRBV18 and TRBJ1-1; D uncertain. CDR3 length equals 13 residues. The germline V gene has CDR1 KGHSH and CDR2 LQKENI. V was shortened by 6 bases and J by 4 bases, with 12 bases between the two germline ends.

This clonotype was observed at least ten times. J is TRBJ2-3 and V is TRBV18; the match to TRBD1 covers 8 bases. This CDR3 comprises 17 residues. After removal of 3 bases from V and 3 bases from J, the junction contained 11 bases not matched to a gene. Germline-derived CDR1 and CDR2 are KGHSH and LQKENI. The CDR3 sequence is CASSPPRGQGGTDTQYF. CDR3 bases: TGTGCCAGCTCACCCCCAAGAGGACAGGGCGGGACAGATACGCAGTATTTT.

V gene TRBV11-2 combines with J gene TRBJ2-7, with 13 positions matching TRBD2. V trimming: 1 base; J trimming: 5 bases; junction bases outside the gene matches: 2. The CDR3 runs to 15 residues. CDR1 and CDR2 from the germline V gene are SGHAT and FQNNGV. CDR3 DNA sequence: TGTGCCAGCAGCTTAGGGACTAGCGGGAGCAACGAGCAGTACTTC. This codes for CASSLGTSGSNEQYF.

The genes are TRBV10-3 and TRBJ2-1; D call uncertain. V lost 3 bases to trimming and J lost 9 bases, with 9 bases between them. CDR1 is ENHRY and CDR2 is SYGVKD in the germline V gene. The CDR3 extends over 12 amino acids. The CDR3 is CAISDWQTEQFF. The CDR3 DNA reads as TGTGCCATCAGTGATTGGCAGACTGAGCAGTTCTTC.

About this clonotype itself: Possible read error: a much larger clone is one base away. The V call is TRBV6-2 or TRBV6-3, the J call TRBJ2-3, with D perhaps TRBD1 (5 bases). Germline CDR1 reads MNHEY; CDR2 reads SVGEGT. This CDR3 is built from 15 residues. Deletions cut 6 bases from V and 0 bases from J, with 13 bases between. CDR3 nucleotide sequence: TGTGCCAGCAGCCTCCAGGGTACTAGCACAGATACGCAGTATTTT. Translated: CASSLQGTSTDTQYF.

Many counts were recorded for this clonotype. This chain connects TRBV7-8 to TRBJ2-5; 8 bases agree with TRBD1. In germline, CDR1 is SGHVS, CDR2 FQNEAQ. V gave up 5 bases and J gave up 0 bases; unmatched junction bases: 8. This CDR3 has 16 residues. The CDR3 region is CASSLGDRTYQETQYF. Here the CDR3 DNA reads TGTGCCAGCAGCCTCGGGGACAGGACATACCAAGAGACCCAGTACTTC.

This clonotype was detected a few times. A single base separates this from a much larger clone, so it may be a read error. The rearrangement joins TRBV19 to TRBJ2-1; D might be TRBD1 (6 bases). The germline gives CDR1 LNHDA, CDR2 SQIVND (reference sequence). This CDR3 has 17 residues. The CDR3 here is CASSTPYLRGNKHEQSF. CDR3 sequence (DNA): TGTGCCAGTAGTACCCCCTATTTGAGGGGGAACAAACATGAGCAGTCCTTC.

This clonotype was counted once. The chain couples TRBV2 to TRBJ2-7; TRBD1 matches at 9 bases. The length of the CDR3 is 14 residues. CDR1 and CDR2 (germline): SNHLY, FYNNEI. The V and J ends lost 5 bases and 4 bases, in that order; junction bases with no gene match: 6. CDR3 in amino acids: CASSSQGAQYEQYF. The CDR3, as DNA: TGTGCCAGCAGTTCACAGGGGGCTCAATACGAGCAGTACTTC.

As concerns this clonotype: Being one base from a much bigger clone, this may be a read error. In nucleotides, the CDR3 is TGCAGTGCTAGAGCCCCTGTGGGTGGACCCGTCGATCAGCCCCAGCATTTT. Its translation: CSARAPVGGPVDQPQHF. V gene TRBV20-1 combines with J gene TRBJ1-5, with D unresolved. This CDR3 is 17 amino acids long. Germline V gene data show CDR1 as DFQATT and CDR2 as SNEGSKA (reference sequence). V dropped 1 base and J dropped 5 bases, with 21 bases sitting between them.

This clonotype came up many times. The junction differs from germline at one of its ends, possibly a read error. The rearrangement uses TRBV5-6 and TRBJ1-5, with D possibly matching TRBD1 (5 bases). The V gene's germline CDR1 is SGHDT and CDR2 YYEEEE. The CDR3 is 13 residues long. CDR3 nucleotides: TGTGCCAGCAACTTGGGACGCAATCAGCCCCAGCATTTT. Translation gives CASNLGRNQPQHF.

This clonotype was picked up a small number of times. The DNA of the CDR3 is TGTGCCAGCAGTCCGATACTACAGGGGGCCGACACTGAAGCTTTCTTT. It codes for CASSPILQGADTEAFF. The chain carries TRBV12-3 or TRBV12-4 and TRBJ1-1; TRBD1 agrees at 9 bases. Trimming removed 5 bases from V and 3 bases from J; junction bases left unmatched: 10. CDR3 length: 16 residues.